The 4 T cell receptor beta chains listed next were all sequenced from one sample in a study of early T cells in non-severe SARS-CoV-2 infection. TCRdb called the 5' RACE reads again in MiXCR, with one record for every CDR3 protein. Of some 40,000 distinct CDR3 sequences in the sample, around 5% were seen once. The sample was whole blood. The receptors were gathered from an adult who was a healthcare worker with PCR-confirmed SARS-CoV-2 infection or an uninfected control (not recorded which).

The V gene is TRBV30, the J gene TRBJ1-5; 7 bases align to TRBD1. CDR1 and CDR2 (germline): GTSNPN, SVGIG (reference sequence). This CDR3 contains 17 residues. With V trimmed by 1 base and J by 4 bases, 13 bases remained unmatched. CDR3 in amino acids: CAWSASQGVFWNQPQHF. The CDR3 bases are TGTGCCTGGAGTGCGAGTCAGGGGGTCTTTTGGAATCAGCCCCAGCATTTT.

This clonotype was counted many times. This chain joins TRBV12-3 or TRBV12-4 and TRBJ2-3; D is unresolved. The CDR3 contains 14 residues. V gave up 7 bases and J gave up 2 bases, with 13 bases separating them. The chain's CDR3 is CASNRASYTDTQYF. For the CDR3, the DNA is TGTGCCAGCAATCGGGCTTCGTACACAGATACGCAGTATTTT.

This clonotype was counted only a few times. The rearrangement uses TRBV6-1 and TRBJ2-1; 10 bases fit TRBD2. Trimming took 4 bases from V and 8 from J; bases not matched to a gene: 5. Germline V CDR1 and CDR2: MNHNS, SASEGT. CDR3 length equals 14 residues. The CDR3 loop is CASSGAGGVDEQFF. CDR3 nucleotide sequence: TGTGCCAGCAGTGGAGCGGGGGGGGTGGATGAGCAGTTCTTC.

This clonotype was recorded at least ten times. The chain has TRBV5-4 and TRBJ2-1, with TRBD2 matching over 12 bases. J gave up 6 bases and V 2 bases, and 3 bases lay outside the gene matches. Germline CDR1 SGHNT, CDR2 YYREEE (reference sequence). The CDR3 totals 15 residues. CDR3 nucleotides: TGTGCCAGCAGCTTACCTAGCGGGAGGGGCAATGAGCAGTTCTTC. It yields the protein CASSLPSGRGNEQFF.